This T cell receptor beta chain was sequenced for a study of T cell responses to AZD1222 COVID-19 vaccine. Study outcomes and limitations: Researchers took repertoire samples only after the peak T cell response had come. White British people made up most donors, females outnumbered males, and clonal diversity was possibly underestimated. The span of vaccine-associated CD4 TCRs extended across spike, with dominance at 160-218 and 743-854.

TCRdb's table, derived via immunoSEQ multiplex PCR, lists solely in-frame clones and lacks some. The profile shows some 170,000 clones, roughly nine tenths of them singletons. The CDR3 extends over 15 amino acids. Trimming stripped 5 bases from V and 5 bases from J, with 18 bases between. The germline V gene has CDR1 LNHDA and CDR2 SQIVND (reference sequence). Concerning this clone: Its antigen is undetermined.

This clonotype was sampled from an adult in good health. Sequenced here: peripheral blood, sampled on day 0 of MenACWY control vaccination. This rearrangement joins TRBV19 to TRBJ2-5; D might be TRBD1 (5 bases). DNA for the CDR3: TGTGCCAGTAGTTTTACAGGTGGGGCGCGGGAGACCCAGTACTTC. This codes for CASSFTGGARETQYF.